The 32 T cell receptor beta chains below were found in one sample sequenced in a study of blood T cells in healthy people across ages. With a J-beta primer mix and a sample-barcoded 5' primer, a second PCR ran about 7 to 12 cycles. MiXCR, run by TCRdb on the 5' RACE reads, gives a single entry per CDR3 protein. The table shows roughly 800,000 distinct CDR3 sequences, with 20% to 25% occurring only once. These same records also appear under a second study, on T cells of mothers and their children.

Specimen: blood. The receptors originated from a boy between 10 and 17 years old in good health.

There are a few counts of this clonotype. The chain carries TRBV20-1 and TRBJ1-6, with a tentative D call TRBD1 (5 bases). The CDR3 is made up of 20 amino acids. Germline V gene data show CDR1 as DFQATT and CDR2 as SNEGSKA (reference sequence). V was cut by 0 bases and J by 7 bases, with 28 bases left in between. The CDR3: CSARDLLEPSAVGGNSPLHF. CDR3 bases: TGCAGTGCTAGAGATCTGTTGGAGCCGTCGGCCGTGGGGGGGAATTCACCCCTCCACTTT.

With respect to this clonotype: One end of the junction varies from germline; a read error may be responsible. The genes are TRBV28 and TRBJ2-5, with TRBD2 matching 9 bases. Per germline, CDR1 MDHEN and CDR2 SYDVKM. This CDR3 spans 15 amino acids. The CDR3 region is CASSLFAGGLNELFF. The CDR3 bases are TGTGCCAGCAGTTTATTCGCGGGGGGGCTTAATGAGCTGTTCTTC.

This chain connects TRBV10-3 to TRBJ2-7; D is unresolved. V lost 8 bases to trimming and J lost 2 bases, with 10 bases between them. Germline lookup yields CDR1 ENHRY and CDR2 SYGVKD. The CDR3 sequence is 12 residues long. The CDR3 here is CAIGSVTYEQYF. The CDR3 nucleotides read TGTGCCATCGGTTCGGTAACCTACGAGCAGTACTTC.

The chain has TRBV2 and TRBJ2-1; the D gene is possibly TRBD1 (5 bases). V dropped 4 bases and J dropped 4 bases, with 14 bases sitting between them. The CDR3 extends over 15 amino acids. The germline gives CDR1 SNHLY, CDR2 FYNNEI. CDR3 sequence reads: CASSGAGQAYNEQFF. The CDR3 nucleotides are TGTGCCAGCAGTGGCGCAGGGCAGGCGTACAATGAGCAGTTCTTC.

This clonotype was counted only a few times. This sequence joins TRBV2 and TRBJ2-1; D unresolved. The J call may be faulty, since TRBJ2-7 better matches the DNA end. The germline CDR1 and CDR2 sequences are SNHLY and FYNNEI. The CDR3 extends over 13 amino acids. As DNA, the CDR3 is TGTGCCAGCAGTTGGTATCAAGCCTACGAGCAGTACTTC. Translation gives CASSWYQAYEQYF.

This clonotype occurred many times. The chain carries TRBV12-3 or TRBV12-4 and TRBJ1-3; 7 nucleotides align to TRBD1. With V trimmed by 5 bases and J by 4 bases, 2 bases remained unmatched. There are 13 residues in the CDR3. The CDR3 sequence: CASSTGAGNTIYF. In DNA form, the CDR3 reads TGTGCCAGCAGTACAGGGGCAGGAAACACCATATATTTT.

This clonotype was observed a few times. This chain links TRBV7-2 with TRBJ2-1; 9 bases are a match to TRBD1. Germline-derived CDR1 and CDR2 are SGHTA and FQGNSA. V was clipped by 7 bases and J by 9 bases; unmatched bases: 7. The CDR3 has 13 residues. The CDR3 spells CASNPDRGGEQFF. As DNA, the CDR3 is TGTGCCAGCAACCCGGACAGGGGCGGTGAGCAGTTCTTC.

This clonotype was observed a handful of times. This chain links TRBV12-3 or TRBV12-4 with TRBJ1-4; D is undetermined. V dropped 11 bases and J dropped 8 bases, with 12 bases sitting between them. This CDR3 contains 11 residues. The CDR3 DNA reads TGTGCCCGGGTCCGCGGGGAAAAACTGTTTTTT. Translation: CARVRGEKLFF.

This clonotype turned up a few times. Written as DNA, the CDR3 is TGCAGTGCAGATCCGGGACAGGGACCCTACGAGCAGTACTTC. Its protein product is CSADPGQGPYEQYF. This chain uses TRBV20-1 with TRBJ2-7, with 9 positions matching TRBD1. The ends lost 6 bases at V and 2 bases at J; junction bases unmatched: 8. CDR3 size: 14 residues. Germline lookup yields CDR1 DFQATT and CDR2 SNEGSKA (reference sequence).

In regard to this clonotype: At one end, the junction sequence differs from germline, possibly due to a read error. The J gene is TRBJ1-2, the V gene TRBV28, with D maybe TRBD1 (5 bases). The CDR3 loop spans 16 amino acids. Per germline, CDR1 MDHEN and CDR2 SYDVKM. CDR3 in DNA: TGTGCCAGCAGTTCGGAGGGCGCGGGGACTAACTATGGCCACACCTTC. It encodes CASSSEGAGTNYGHTF.

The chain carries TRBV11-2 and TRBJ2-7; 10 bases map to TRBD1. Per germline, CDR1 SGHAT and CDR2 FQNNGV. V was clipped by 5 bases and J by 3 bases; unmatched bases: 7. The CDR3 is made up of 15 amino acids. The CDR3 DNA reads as TGTGCCAGCAGCCTCGACAGGGGGCTCTACTACGAGCAGTACTTC. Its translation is CASSLDRGLYYEQYF.

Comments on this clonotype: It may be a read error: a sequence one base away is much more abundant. CDR3 sequence: CASSHHEQYF. As DNA, the CDR3 is TGTGCCAGCAGTCACCACGAGCAGTACTTC. This chain links TRBV28 with TRBJ2-7, with D unclear. The germline gives CDR1 MDHEN, CDR2 SYDVKM. The CDR3 contains 10 residues. With 5 bases removed from V and 5 bases from J, the gap between germline ends came to 4 bases.

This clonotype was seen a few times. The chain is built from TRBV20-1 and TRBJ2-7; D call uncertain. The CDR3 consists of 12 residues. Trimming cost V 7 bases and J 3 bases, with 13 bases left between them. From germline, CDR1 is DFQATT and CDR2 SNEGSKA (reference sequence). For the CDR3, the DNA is TGCAGTGTTGGGTCGGGCTACTACGAGCAGTACTTC. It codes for CSVGSGYYEQYF.

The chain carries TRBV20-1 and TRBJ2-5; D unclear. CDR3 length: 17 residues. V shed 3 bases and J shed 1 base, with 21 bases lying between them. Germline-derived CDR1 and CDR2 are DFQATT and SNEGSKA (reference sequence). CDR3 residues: CSASRTAIRPFQETQYF. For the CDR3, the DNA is TGCAGTGCTAGCAGAACCGCCATACGGCCTTTCCAAGAGACCCAGTACTTC.

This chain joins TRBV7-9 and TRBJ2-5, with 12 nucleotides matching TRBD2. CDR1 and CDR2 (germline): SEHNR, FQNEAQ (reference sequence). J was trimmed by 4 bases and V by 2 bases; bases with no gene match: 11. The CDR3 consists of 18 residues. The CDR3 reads CASSLPSGRARIIETQYF. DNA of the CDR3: TGTGCCAGCAGCTTACCTAGCGGGAGGGCCCGGATCATAGAGACCCAGTACTTC.

This chain's CDR3 is CASFVTGLLIHNEQFF. DNA of the CDR3: TGTGCCAGCTTCGTGACGGGACTCCTCATACACAATGAGCAGTTCTTC. This rearrangement joins TRBV7-9 to TRBJ2-5; perhaps TRBD2 as D (6 bases). The end of the DNA fits TRBJ2-1 better, so the J call may be wrong. Per germline, CDR1 SEHNR and CDR2 FQNEAQ (reference sequence). The CDR3 sequence is 16 residues long.

The CDR3 reads CASSLPGGVYNEQFF. DNA for the CDR3: TGTGCCAGCAGCTTACCCGGGGGCGTCTACAATGAGCAGTTCTTC. This chain uses TRBV11-2 with TRBJ2-1, with D perhaps matching TRBD1 or TRBD2 (6 bases each). CDR3 size: 15 residues. Between the trimmed V and J ends, which lost 2 bases and 3 bases, there was a span of 11 bases. Per germline, CDR1 SGHAT and CDR2 FQNNGV.

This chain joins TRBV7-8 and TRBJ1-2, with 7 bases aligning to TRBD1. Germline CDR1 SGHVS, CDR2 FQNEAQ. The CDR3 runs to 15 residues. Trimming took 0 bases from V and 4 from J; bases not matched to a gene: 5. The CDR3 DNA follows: TGTGCCAGCAGCTTAGCTGGTGGACAGGTCTATGGCTACACCTTC. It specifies CASSLAGGQVYGYTF.

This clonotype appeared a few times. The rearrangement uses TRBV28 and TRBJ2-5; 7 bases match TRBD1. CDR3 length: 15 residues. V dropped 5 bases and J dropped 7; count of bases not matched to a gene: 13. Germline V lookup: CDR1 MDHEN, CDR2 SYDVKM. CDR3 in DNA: TGTGCCAGCAGTATACTAACAGGGGCGCAGGGGACCCAGTACTTC. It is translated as CASSILTGAQGTQYF.

The CDR3 spells CASSLSDLGQDEQFF. As DNA, the CDR3 is TGTGCCAGCAGCCTATCTGACCTAGGGCAAGATGAGCAGTTCTTC. The chain uses TRBV7-9 and TRBJ2-5; D call uncertain. The J call is doubtful: the DNA matches TRBJ2-1 better. The germline V gene encodes CDR1 SEHNR and CDR2 FQNEAQ (reference sequence). This CDR3 has 15 residues.

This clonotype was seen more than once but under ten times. CDR3 DNA sequence: TGTGCCAGCAGTTTCCCGGTAGGTCAGAACACTGAAGCTTTCTTT. It specifies CASSFPVGQNTEAFF. V is TRBV27 and J is TRBJ1-1; D unresolved. V gave up 3 bases and J gave up 1 base, with 12 bases separating them. The CDR3 totals 15 residues. The germline gives CDR1 MNHEY, CDR2 SMNVEV (reference sequence).

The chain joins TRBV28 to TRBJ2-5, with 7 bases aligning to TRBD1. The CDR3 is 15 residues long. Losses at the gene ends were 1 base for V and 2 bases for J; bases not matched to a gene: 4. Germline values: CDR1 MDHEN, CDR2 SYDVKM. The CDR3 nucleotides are TGTGCCAGCAGTTTATCCGACAGGGCGCAAGAGACCCAGTACTTC. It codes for CASSLSDRAQETQYF.

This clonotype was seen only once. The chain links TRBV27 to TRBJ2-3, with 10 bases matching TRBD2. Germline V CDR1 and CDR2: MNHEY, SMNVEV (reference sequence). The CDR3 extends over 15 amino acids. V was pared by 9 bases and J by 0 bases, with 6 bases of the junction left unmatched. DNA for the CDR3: TGTGCCAGTTTAGCGGGAGGTTCTAGCACAGATACGCAGTATTTT. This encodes CASLAGGSSTDTQYF.

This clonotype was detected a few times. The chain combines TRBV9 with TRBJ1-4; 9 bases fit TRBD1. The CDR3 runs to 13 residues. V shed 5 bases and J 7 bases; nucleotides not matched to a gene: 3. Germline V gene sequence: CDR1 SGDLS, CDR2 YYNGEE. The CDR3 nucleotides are TGTGCCAGCAGTAAGGGACAGGGTGAAAAACTGTTTTTT. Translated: CASSKGQGEKLFF.

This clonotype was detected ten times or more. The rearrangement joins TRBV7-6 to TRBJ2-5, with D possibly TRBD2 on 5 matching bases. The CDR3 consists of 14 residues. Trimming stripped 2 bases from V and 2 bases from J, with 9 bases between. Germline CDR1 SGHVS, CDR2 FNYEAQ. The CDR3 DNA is TGTGCCAGCAGCTTATACGGGGAGCAAGAGACCCAGTACTTC. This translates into CASSLYGEQETQYF. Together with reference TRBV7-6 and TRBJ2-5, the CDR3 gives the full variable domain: GAGVSQSPRYKVTKRGQDVALRCDPISGHVSLYWYRQALGQGPEFLTYFNYEAQQDKSGLPNDRFSAERPEGSISTLTIQRTEQRDSAMYRCASSLYGEQETQYFGPGTRLLVL.

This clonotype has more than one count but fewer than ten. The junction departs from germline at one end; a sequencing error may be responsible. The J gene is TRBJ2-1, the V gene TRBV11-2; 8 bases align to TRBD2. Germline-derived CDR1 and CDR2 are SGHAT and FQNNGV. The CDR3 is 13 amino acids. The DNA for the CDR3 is TGTGCCAGCAGCCCCGGGGGGGCCTATGAGCAATTCTTC. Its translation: CASSPGGAYEQFF.

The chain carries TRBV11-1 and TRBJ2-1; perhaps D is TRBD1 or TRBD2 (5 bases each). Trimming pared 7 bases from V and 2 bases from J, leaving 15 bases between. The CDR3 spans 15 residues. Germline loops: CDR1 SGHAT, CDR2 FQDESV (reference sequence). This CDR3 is CASNTGTEAYNEQFF. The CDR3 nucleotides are TGTGCCAGCAACACCGGGACGGAAGCCTACAATGAGCAGTTCTTC. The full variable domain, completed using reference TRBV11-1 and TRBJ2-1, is EAEVAQSPRYKITEKSQAVAFWCDPISGHATLYWYRQILGQGPELLVQFQDESVVDDSQLPKDRFSAERLKGVDSTLKIQPAELGDSAMYLCASNTGTEAYNEQFFGPGTRLTVL.

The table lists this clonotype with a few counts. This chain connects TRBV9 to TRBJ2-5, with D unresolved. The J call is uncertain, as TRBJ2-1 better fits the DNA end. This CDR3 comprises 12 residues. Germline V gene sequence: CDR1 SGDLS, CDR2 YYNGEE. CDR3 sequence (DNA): TGTGCCAGCAGCGCTAATTTGAATGAGCAGTTCTTC. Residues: CASSANLNEQFF.

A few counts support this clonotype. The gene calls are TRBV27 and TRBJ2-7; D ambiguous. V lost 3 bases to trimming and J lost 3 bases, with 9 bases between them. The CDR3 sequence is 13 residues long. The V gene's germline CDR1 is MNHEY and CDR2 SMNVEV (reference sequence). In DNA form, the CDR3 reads TGTGCCAGCAGTTTCGGTCTCAACTACGAGCAGTACTTC. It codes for CASSFGLNYEQYF.

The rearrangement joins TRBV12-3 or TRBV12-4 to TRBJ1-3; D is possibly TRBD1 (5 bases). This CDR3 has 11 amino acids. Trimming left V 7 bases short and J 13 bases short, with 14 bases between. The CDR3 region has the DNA TGTGCCAGCATGGGGACCCCTCCGATATATTTT. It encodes CASMGTPPIYF.

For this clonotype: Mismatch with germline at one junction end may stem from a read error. The CDR3 reads CSIENREGLEETQYF. The DNA for the CDR3 is TGCAGCATTGAGAACCGGGAGGGCTTGGAAGAGACCCAGTACTTC. The V and J genes are TRBV29-1 and TRBJ2-5; TRBD2 matches at 8 bases. CDR1 is SQVTM, CDR2 ANQGSEA, per germline. There are 15 residues in the CDR3.

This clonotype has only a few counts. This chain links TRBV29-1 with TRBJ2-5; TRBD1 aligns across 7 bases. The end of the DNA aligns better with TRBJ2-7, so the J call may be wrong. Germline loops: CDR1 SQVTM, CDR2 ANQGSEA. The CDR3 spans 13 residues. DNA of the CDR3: TGCAGCGTTGAAGACCAGGGGGCCTACGAGCAGTACTTC. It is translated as CSVEDQGAYEQYF.